The next 27 T cell receptor beta chains were all read from a single sample in a study of blood T cells in healthy people across ages. The authors ran a second PCR of about 6 to 11 cycles using a sample-barcoded 5' primer and a J-beta primer mix. TCRdb independently ran MiXCR on the 5' RACE reads; one entry per CDR3 protein. Of some 1.5 million distinct CDR3 sequences detected, 35% to 45% appear once; the ten largest clones hold more than 4%. The sample consisted of blood. All receptors come from a woman under 30 in good health.

This clonotype was counted between two and nine times. This rearrangement joins TRBV20-1 to TRBJ2-3; 10 nucleotides agree with TRBD2. V lost 0 bases and J lost 4; bases outside the gene matches: 7. The germline gives CDR1 DFQATT, CDR2 SNEGSKA (reference sequence). The CDR3 is made up of 16 amino acids. The CDR3 reads CSAREGGLARPDTQYF. CDR3 bases: TGCAGTGCTAGAGAGGGGGGACTAGCGCGCCCAGATACGCAGTATTTT.

This rearrangement joins TRBV7-8 to TRBJ2-7; D perhaps matches TRBD2 (5 bases). The germline V gene encodes CDR1 SGHVS and CDR2 FQNEAQ. The CDR3 extends over 15 amino acids. Trimming pared 2 bases from V and 0 bases from J, leaving 11 bases between. The CDR3 here is CASSLLATSSYEQYF. DNA of the CDR3: TGTGCCAGCAGCTTACTAGCAACGAGCTCCTACGAGCAGTACTTC.

The chain employs TRBV5-1 and TRBJ2-2; 7 bases agree with TRBD1. Germline V gives CDR1 SGHRS, CDR2 YFSETQ. The CDR3 is 15 amino acids. V gave up 0 bases and J gave up 6 bases; unmatched junction bases: 5. The CDR3 sequence: CASSLGDRDAGELFF. The CDR3 coding sequence is TGCGCCAGCAGCTTGGGTGACAGGGACGCCGGGGAGCTGTTTTTT.

In its sample, this clonotype was seen a few times. One end of the junction does not line up with germline, which may come from a read error. The chain recombines TRBV5-1 with TRBJ2-5, with D perhaps matching TRBD2 (6 bases). This CDR3 has 14 amino acids. CDR1 and CDR2 from the germline V gene are SGHRS and YFSETQ. CDR3 amino acids: CASSPEGSQKTQYF. CDR3 nucleotide sequence: TGCGCCAGCAGCCCGGAGGGATCCCAAAAGACCCAGTACTTC.

V is TRBV15 and J is TRBJ2-2, with 7 nucleotides matching TRBD1. The CDR3 has 19 residues. In germline, CDR1 is LNHNV, CDR2 YYDKDF (reference sequence). J was trimmed by 4 bases and V by 3 bases; bases with no gene match: 17. The DNA for the CDR3 is TGTGCCACCAGCAGCAACAGGGGTCTCTCCGCCTCTCTCACCGGGGAGCTGTTTTTT. It yields the protein CATSSNRGLSASLTGELFF.

Ten or more counts support this clonotype. V gene TRBV29-1 combines with J gene TRBJ1-2, with D possibly being TRBD1 (6 bases). This CDR3 has 15 amino acids. The germline CDR1 and CDR2 sequences are SQVTM and ANQGSEA. Trimming removed 3 bases at V and 0 bases at J, with 14 bases between. CDR3 coding DNA: TGCAGCGTTGAGGTGTCGGACAGTACTAACTATGGCTACACCTTC. Translating gives CSVEVSDSTNYGYTF.

This clonotype was observed a handful of times. The rearrangement links TRBV6-1 to TRBJ1-5, with D tentatively TRBD1 (5 bases). V lost 5 bases and J lost 6, with 20 bases in between. The CDR3 is made up of 16 amino acids. Germline loops: CDR1 MNHNS, CDR2 SASEGT. The CDR3 coding sequence is TGTGCCAGCAGTCTGGTGGGGGGGAGGGCCATTCAGCCCCAGCATTTT. Translating it yields CASSLVGGRAIQPQHF.

This clonotype has just a few counts. V and J are TRBV12-3 or TRBV12-4 and TRBJ1-2, with no clear D. The CDR3 contains 14 residues. V was pared by 5 bases and J by 7 bases, with 17 bases between. The CDR3 protein is CASSVGPGGSGYTF. The CDR3 DNA is TGTGCCAGCAGTGTAGGTCCTGGAGGGTCTGGCTACACCTTC.

The V call is TRBV5-6, the J call TRBJ1-2, with unresolved D. Trimming cost V 0 bases and J 6 bases, with 9 bases left between them. The CDR3 is 13 residues long. CDR1 and CDR2 (germline): SGHDT, YYEEEE. CDR3 in amino acids: CASSLDTINGYTF. The DNA for the CDR3 is TGTGCCAGCAGCTTGGACACAATAAATGGCTACACCTTC.

CDR3 residues: CASIVPQTGPLYGYTF. For the CDR3, the DNA is TGTGCCAGTATAGTCCCCCAGACAGGCCCCCTTTATGGCTACACCTTC. V usage is TRBV12-3 or TRBV12-4 and J usage is TRBJ1-2, with D maybe TRBD1 (6 bases). Trimming shortened V by 9 bases and J by 5 bases, and 25 bases separated the two germline ends. This CDR3 is 16 amino acids long.

This clonotype showed up just once. This chain connects TRBV7-2 to TRBJ2-7; possibly TRBD1 for D (6 bases). The J call could be wrong; TRBJ2-5 is a better fit for the DNA end. The CDR3 contains 16 residues. CDR1 SGHTA and CDR2 FQGNSA come from the germline V gene. This chain's CDR3 is CASSVLRGKGVGTQYF. For the CDR3, the DNA is TGTGCCAGCAGTGTATTGAGGGGAAAGGGGGTGGGGACCCAGTACTTC.

This clonotype was seen at least ten times. The gene calls are TRBV5-6 and TRBJ1-1; D may be TRBD1 (5 bases). The CDR3 contains 14 residues. Trimming removed 3 bases from V and 11 bases from J, with 20 bases in between. Germline assignment: CDR1 SGHDT and CDR2 YYEEEE. The DNA of the CDR3 is TGTGCCAGCAGCTCTACCGGGACCCCCCGGCGCGCTTTCTTT. This gives the protein CASSSTGTPRRAFF. The full variable domain, completed using reference TRBV5-6 and TRBJ1-1, is DAGVTQSPTHLIKTRGQQVTLRCSPKSGHDTVSWYQQALGQGPQFIFQYYEEEERQRGNFPDRFSGHQFPNYSSELNVNALLLGDSALYLCASSSTGTPRRAFFGQGTRLTVV.

CDR3 amino acids: CASSLGHTKNIQYF. In DNA form, the CDR3 reads TGTGCCAGCAGTTTGGGACACACCAAAAACATTCAGTACTTC. This chain connects TRBV7-2 to TRBJ2-4; D possibly corresponds to TRBD1 (6 bases). The CDR3 has 14 amino acids. Germline loops: CDR1 SGHTA, CDR2 FQGNSA. Trimming took off 6 bases at V and 2 bases at J, with 11 bases between the two ends.

J is TRBJ2-4 and V is TRBV12-3 or TRBV12-4; TRBD1 is a possible D gene (5 bases). The germline V and J ends were trimmed by 6 bases and 7 bases, with 13 bases remaining between them. This CDR3 comprises 13 residues. The CDR3 bases are TGTGCCAGCAGCCCAGGGTCGTGGAACATTCAGTACTTC. Translation: CASSPGSWNIQYF.

This clonotype was counted a few times. This chain joins TRBV20-1 and TRBJ1-2; the match to TRBD1 covers 10 bases. Losses at the gene ends were 2 bases for V and 0 bases for J; bases not matched to a gene: 9. This CDR3 spans 17 amino acids. Germline CDR1 DFQATT, CDR2 SNEGSKA (reference sequence). DNA of the CDR3: TGCAGTGCTAGATCGACAGGGGGCAAGGGGGCTAACTATGGCTACACCTTC. Translation gives CSARSTGGKGANYGYTF.

The chain combines TRBV7-9 with TRBJ2-7, with 9 positions matching TRBD1. V dropped 2 bases and J dropped 1; count of bases not matched to a gene: 3. Per germline, CDR1 SEHNR and CDR2 FQNEAQ (reference sequence). The CDR3 has 15 residues. The CDR3 reads CASSLRDRESYEQYF. The CDR3 DNA reads as TGTGCCAGCAGCTTAAGGGACAGGGAATCCTACGAGCAGTACTTC.

The rearrangement links TRBV4-2 to TRBJ1-4; tentative D call: TRBD1 (5 bases). Deletions cut 6 bases from V and 8 bases from J, with 16 bases between. CDR3 size: 14 residues. CDR1 and CDR2 (germline): LGHNA, YNFKEQ. CDR3 protein: CASRLGLEGEKLFF. The DNA of the CDR3 is TGTGCCAGCAGACTGGGACTGGAGGGCGAAAAACTGTTTTTT.

This clonotype has more than one count but fewer than ten. This chain uses TRBV7-2 with TRBJ2-3, with unresolved D. The CDR3 spans 15 residues. Trimming removed 3 bases at V and 4 bases at J, with 14 bases between. Germline V gene data show CDR1 as SGHTA and CDR2 as FQGNSA. Here the CDR3 DNA reads TGTGCCAGCAGCTTCCTTTCTTCCACGCCAGATACGCAGTATTTT. This gives the protein CASSFLSSTPDTQYF.

The J gene is TRBJ2-3, the V gene TRBV24-1, with TRBD1 identical over 7 bases. The CDR3 is 16 amino acids. V was clipped by 0 bases and J by 1 base; unmatched bases: 3. The germline V gene has CDR1 KGHDR and CDR2 SFDVKD. The CDR3 region has the DNA TGTGCCACCAGTGATTTGCAGGGGACAGGCACAGATACGCAGTATTTT. Protein product: CATSDLQGTGTDTQYF.

This chain joins TRBV6-6 and TRBJ1-2, with D possibly TRBD1 on 5 matching bases. The germline V and J ends were trimmed by 6 bases and 8 bases, with 19 bases remaining between them. The CDR3 is made up of 14 amino acids. From germline, CDR1 is MNHNY and CDR2 SVGAGI (reference sequence). The DNA for the CDR3 is TGTGCCAGCAGCAGGGACCTTGGGGGAGAGGGCTACACCTTC. The encoded protein is CASSRDLGGEGYTF.

V and J are TRBV27 and TRBJ1-4, with 7 bases lining up with TRBD1. Germline-derived CDR1 and CDR2 are MNHEY and SMNVEV (reference sequence). This CDR3 is 18 amino acids long. Trimming at V came to 0 bases and at J to 8 bases, leaving 15 bases not matched to a gene. The CDR3 is CASSLSRGGTAVSEKLFF. CDR3 sequence (DNA): TGTGCCAGCAGTTTATCGAGGGGCGGGACAGCCGTATCCGAAAAACTGTTTTTT. Full variable domain (remainder filled in from reference TRBV27 and TRBJ1-4): EAQVTQNPRYLITVTGKKLTVTCSQNMNHEYMSWYRQDPGLGLRQIYYSMNVEVTDKGDVPEGYKVSRKEKRNFPLILESPSPNQTSLYFCASSLSRGGTAVSEKLFFGSGTQLSVL.

Ten or more counts support this clonotype. The chain is built from TRBV29-1 and TRBJ1-5; D not certain. The CDR3 contains 14 residues. Germline CDR1 is SQVTM and CDR2 is ANQGSEA. V gave up 4 bases and J gave up 3 bases, with 13 bases separating them. CDR3 coding DNA: TGCAGCGTTGCGTGGGAGCCTTCCAATCAGCCCCAGCATTTT. It encodes CSVAWEPSNQPQHF.

The gene calls are TRBV4-2 and TRBJ1-6; D ambiguous. V was clipped by 8 bases and J by 9 bases, with 11 bases between them. Germline V gene sequence: CDR1 LGHNA, CDR2 YNFKEQ. This CDR3 region has 12 residues. CDR3 bases: TGTGCCAGCGACCGAGAGGGTTCACCCCTCCACTTT. This gives the protein CASDREGSPLHF.

This clonotype has a single count. The V gene is TRBV4-2, the J gene TRBJ2-1, with D possibly matching TRBD2 (5 bases). The closer fit of TRBJ2-7 to the DNA end suggests the J call may be wrong. Germline V gene sequence: CDR1 LGHNA, CDR2 YNFKEQ. This CDR3 is 21 amino acids long. The chain's CDR3 is CASSQAITLRFRSSSYNEQYF. The CDR3 nucleotides read TGTGCCAGCAGCCAGGCGATAACTCTTAGGTTTCGTTCTAGCTCCTACAATGAGCAGTACTTC.

The chain employs TRBV20-1 and TRBJ1-4; maybe TRBD1 (5 bases). CDR1 DFQATT and CDR2 SNEGSKA come from the germline V gene (reference sequence). Deletions cut 5 bases from V and 5 bases from J, with 21 bases between. CDR3 length: 16 residues. In nucleotides, the CDR3 is TGCAGTGCTGGAGGGCTGACAGAGGTTGGGAATGAAAAACTGTTTTTT. Translation gives CSAGGLTEVGNEKLFF.

This clonotype turned up a few times. This chain links TRBV7-2 with TRBJ1-4; D remains unclear. Looked up from germline, CDR1 is SGHTA and CDR2 is FQGNSA. Trimming pared 5 bases from V and 6 bases from J, leaving 10 bases between. The CDR3 is 13 amino acids. The CDR3 DNA sequence: TGTGCCAGCAGCCTTAGTAAGGATGAAAAACTGTTTTTT. This gives the protein CASSLSKDEKLFF.

V usage is TRBV9 and J usage is TRBJ2-2; 9 positions match TRBD2. CDR1 is SGDLS and CDR2 is YYNGEE in the germline V gene. V was clipped by 0 bases and J by 9 bases; unmatched bases: 9. There are 16 residues in the CDR3. CDR3 DNA sequence: TGTGCCAGCAGCGTAGAGGGCGGGGGGGCTTCGAGGGAGCTGTTTTTT. Its protein product is CASSVEGGGASRELFF.